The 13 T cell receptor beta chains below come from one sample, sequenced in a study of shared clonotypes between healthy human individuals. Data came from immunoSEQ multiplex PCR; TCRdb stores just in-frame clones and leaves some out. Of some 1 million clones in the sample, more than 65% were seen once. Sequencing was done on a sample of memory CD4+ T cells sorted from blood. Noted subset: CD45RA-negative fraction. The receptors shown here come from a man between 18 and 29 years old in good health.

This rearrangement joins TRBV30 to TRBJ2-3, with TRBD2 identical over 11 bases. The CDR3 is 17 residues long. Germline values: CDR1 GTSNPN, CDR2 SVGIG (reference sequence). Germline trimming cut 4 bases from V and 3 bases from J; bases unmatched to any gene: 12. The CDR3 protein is CAWNVGRTSGQTDTQYF. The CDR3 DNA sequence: TGTGCCTGGAATGTCGGTCGGACTAGCGGGCAAACAGATACGCAGTATTTT.

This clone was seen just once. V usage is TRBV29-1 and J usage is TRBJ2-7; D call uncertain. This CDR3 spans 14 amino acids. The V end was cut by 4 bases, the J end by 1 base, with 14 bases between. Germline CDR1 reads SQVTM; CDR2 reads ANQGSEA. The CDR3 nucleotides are TGCAGCGTTGGGGTTCCAGGCCTTTCCTACGAGCAGTACTTC. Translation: CSVGVPGLSYEQYF.

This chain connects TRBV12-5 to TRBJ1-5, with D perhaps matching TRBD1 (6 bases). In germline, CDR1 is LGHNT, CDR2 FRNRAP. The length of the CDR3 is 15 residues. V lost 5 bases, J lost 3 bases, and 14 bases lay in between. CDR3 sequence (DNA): TGTGCTAGTGGTCTACAGGGATCCCACAATCAGCCCCAGCATTTT. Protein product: CASGLQGSHNQPQHF.

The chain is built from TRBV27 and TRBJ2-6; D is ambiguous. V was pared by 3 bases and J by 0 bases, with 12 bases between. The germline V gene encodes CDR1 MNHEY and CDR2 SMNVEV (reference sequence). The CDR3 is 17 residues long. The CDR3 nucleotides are TGTGCCAGCAGTTTCCGGCCGGACCGCTCTGGGGCCAACGTCCTGACTTTC. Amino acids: CASSFRPDRSGANVLTF. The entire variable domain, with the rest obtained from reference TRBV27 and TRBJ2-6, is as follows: EAQVTQNPRYLITVTGKKLTVTCSQNMNHEYMSWYRQDPGLGLRQIYYSMNVEVTDKGDVPEGYKVSRKEKRNFPLILESPSPNQTSLYFCASSFRPDRSGANVLTFGAGSRLTVL.

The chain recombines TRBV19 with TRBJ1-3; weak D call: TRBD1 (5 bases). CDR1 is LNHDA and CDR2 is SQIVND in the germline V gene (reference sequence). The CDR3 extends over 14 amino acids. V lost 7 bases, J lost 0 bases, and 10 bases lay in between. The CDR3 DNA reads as TGTGCCAGTACGACAGCCTTCTCTGGAAACACCATATATTTT. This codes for CASTTAFSGNTIYF. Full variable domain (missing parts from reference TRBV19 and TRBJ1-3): DGGITQSPKYLFRKEGQNVTLSCEQNLNHDAMYWYRQDPGQGLRLIYYSQIVNDFQKGDIAEGYSVSREKKESFPLTVTSAQKNPTAFYLCASTTAFSGNTIYFGEGSWLTVV.

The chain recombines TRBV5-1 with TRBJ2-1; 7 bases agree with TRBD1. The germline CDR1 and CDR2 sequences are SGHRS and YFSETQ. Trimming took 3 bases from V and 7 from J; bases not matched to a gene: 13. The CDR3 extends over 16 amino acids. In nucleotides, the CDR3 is TGCGCCAGCAGCTCTATTGTAGGGGGCTTAATGAATGAGCAGTTCTTC. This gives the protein CASSSIVGGLMNEQFF. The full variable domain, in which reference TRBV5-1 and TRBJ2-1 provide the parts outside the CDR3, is KAGVTQTPRYLIKTRGQQVTLSCSPISGHRSVSWYQQTPGQGLQFLFEYFSETQRNKGNFPGRFSGRQFSNSRSEMNVSTLELGDSALYLCASSSIVGGLMNEQFFGPGTRLTVL.

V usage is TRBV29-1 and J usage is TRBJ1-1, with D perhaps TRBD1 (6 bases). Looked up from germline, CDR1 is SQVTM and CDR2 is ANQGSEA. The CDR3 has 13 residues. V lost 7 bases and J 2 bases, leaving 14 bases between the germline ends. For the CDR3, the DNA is TGCAGCGCCCGCCGGGGGACAAACACTGAAGCTTTCTTT. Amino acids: CSARRGTNTEAFF.

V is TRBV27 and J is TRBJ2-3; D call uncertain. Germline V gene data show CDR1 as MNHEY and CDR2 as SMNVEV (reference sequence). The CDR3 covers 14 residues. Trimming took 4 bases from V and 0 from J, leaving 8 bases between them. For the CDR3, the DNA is TGTGCCAGCAGTTCCGGCTCTAGCACAGATACGCAGTATTTT. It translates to CASSSGSSTDTQYF.

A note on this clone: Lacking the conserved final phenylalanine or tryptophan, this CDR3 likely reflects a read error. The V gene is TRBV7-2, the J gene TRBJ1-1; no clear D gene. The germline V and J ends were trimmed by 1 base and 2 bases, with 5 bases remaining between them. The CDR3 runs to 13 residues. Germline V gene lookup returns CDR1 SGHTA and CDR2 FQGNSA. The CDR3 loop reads CASSLEANTEAFY. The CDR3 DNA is TGTGCCAGCAGCTTAGAGGCTAACACTGAAGCTTTCTAT.

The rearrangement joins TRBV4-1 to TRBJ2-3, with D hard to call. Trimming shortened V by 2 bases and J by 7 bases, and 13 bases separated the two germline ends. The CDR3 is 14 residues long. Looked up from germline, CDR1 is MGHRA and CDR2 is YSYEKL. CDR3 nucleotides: TGCGCCAGCAGCCAAATGCCCGTCTCTCATACGCAGTATTTT. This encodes CASSQMPVSHTQYF.

CDR3 loop: CASKDSAANEKLFF. CDR3 DNA: TGTGCCAGCAAAGACAGCGCCGCTAATGAAAAACTGTTTTTT. The chain is built from TRBV6-5 and TRBJ1-4, with a tentative D call TRBD1 (5 bases). V was trimmed by 7 bases and J by 3 bases, leaving 12 bases between them. There are 14 residues in the CDR3. Germline values: CDR1 MNHEY, CDR2 SVGAGI.

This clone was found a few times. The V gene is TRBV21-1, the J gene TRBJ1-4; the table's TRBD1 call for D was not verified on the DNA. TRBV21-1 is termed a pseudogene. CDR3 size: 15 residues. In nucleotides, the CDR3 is TGTGCCAGCAGCAACTCAAGGGGGCCGATCGAAAAACTGTTTTTT. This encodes CASSNSRGPIEKLFF.

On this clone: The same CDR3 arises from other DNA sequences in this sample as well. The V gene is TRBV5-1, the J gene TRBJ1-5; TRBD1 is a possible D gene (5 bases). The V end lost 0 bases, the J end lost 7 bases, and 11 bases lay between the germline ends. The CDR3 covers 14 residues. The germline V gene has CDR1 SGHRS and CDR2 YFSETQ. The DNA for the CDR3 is TGCGCCAGCAGCTTGGACGGGGGAGACCAGCCCCAGCATTTT. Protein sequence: CASSLDGGDQPQHF.